This T cell receptor beta chain derives from a study of shared clonotypes between healthy human individuals. Study summary: Three plates were used per donor for CD4 naive, three for CD4 memory, two for CD8 naive and one for CD8 memory. General observations from the study: Four donors shared approximately 5% of their naive CD4 clonotypes. Sequencing depth was a factor that was expected to affect clonotype sharing among donors.

The data were produced by immunoSEQ multiplex PCR, yet TCRdb's version contains in-frame clones alone and is incomplete. The sample shows more than 400,000 clones, about 96% of them seen only once. The V gene lost 7 bases and the J gene lost 4 bases, with 13 bases spanning the gap. The CDR3 loop spans 14 amino acids. In regard to this clone: Its antigen remains unknown.

The sample was naive CD4+ T cells sorted from blood. Subset meaning: CD45RA+ positively selected. The V call is TRBV6-7, the J call TRBJ1-4; weak D call: TRBD1 (6 bases). TRBV6-7 is reported as an ORF; its role is uncertain. This TCR derives from a woman aged 25 to 39 in good health. The CDR3 DNA is TGTGCCAGCACTAGCGGGGGGCATAATGAAAAACTGTTTTTT. The encoded protein is CASTSGGHNEKLFF.